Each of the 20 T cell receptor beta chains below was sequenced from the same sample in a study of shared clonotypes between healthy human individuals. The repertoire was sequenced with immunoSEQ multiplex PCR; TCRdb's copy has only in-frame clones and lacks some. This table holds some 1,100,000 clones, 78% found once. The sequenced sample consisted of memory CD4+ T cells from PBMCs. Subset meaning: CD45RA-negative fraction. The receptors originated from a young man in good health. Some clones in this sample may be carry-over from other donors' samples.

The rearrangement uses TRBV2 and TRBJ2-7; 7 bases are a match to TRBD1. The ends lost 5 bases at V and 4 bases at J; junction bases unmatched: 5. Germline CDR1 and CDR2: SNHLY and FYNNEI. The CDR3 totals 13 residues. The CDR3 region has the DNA TGTGCCAGCAGTTTGGGACAGTTATACGAGCAGTACTTC. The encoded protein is CASSLGQLYEQYF.

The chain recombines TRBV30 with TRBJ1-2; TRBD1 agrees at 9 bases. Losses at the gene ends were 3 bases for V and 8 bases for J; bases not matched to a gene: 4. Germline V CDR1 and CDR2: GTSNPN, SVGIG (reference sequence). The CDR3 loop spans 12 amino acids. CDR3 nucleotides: TGTGCCTGGAGCGGGACAGGGTTCGGCTACACCTTC. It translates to CAWSGTGFGYTF.

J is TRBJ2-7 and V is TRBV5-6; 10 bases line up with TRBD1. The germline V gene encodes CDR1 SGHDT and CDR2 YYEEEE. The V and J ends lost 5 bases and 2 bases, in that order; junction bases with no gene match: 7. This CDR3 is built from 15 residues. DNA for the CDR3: TGTGCCAGCAGGCAATGGGGACAGGGGACCTACGAGCAGTACTTC. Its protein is CASRQWGQGTYEQYF.

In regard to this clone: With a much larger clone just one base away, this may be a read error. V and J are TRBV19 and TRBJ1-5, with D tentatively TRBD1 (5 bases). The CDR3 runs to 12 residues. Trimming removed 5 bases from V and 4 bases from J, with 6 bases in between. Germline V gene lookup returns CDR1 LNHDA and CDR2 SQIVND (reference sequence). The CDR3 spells CASSGGNQPQHF. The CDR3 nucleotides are TGTGCCAGTAGTGGGGGGAATCAGCCCCAGCATTTT. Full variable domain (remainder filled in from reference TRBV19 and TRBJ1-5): DGGITQSPKYLFRKEGQNVTLSCEQNLNHDAMYWYRQDPGQGLRLIYYSQIVNDFQKGDIAEGYSVSREKKESFPLTVTSAQKNPTAFYLCASSGGNQPQHFGDGTRLSIL.

The CDR3 DNA follows: TGTGCCAGCAGTCTAAGGGACCCTACAGATACGCAGTATTTT. Its protein product is CASSLRDPTDTQYF. V and J are TRBV27 and TRBJ2-3; tentatively, D is TRBD1 or TRBD2 (5 bases each). This CDR3 is built from 14 residues. Germline CDR1 is MNHEY and CDR2 is SMNVEV (reference sequence). V was pared by 5 bases and J by 3 bases, with 12 bases between.

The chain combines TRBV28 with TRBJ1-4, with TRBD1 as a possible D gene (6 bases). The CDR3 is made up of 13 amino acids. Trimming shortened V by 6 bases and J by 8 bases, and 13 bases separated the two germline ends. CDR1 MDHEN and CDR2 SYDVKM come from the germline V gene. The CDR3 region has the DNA TGTGCCAGCAGCATAACAGGGAGAGAAAAACTGTTTTTT. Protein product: CASSITGREKLFF.

This CDR3 reads CASSFSGTAMNTEAFF. The CDR3 coding sequence is TGTGCCAGCAGCTTCTCCGGGACAGCGATGAACACTGAAGCTTTCTTT. This chain connects TRBV7-2 to TRBJ1-1; 7 nucleotides line up with TRBD1. Trimming removed 3 bases from V and 0 bases from J; junction bases left unmatched: 7. CDR1 is SGHTA and CDR2 is FQGNSA in the germline V gene. There are 16 residues in the CDR3.

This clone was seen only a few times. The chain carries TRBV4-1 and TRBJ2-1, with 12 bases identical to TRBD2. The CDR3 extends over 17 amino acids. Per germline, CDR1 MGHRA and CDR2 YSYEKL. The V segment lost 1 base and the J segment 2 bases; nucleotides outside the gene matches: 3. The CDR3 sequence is CASSQGLAGAAYNEQFF. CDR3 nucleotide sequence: TGCGCCAGCAGCCAAGGACTAGCGGGAGCCGCCTACAATGAGCAGTTCTTC.

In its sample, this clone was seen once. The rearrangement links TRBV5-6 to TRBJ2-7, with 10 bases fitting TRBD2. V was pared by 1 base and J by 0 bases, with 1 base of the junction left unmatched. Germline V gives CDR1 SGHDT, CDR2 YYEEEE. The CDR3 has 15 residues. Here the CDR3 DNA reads TGTGCCAGCAGCTTGCCTAGCGGGAGCTCCTACGAGCAGTACTTC. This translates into CASSLPSGSSYEQYF. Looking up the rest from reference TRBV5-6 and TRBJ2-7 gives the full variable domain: DAGVTQSPTHLIKTRGQQVTLRCSPKSGHDTVSWYQQALGQGPQFIFQYYEEEERQRGNFPDRFSGHQFPNYSSELNVNALLLGDSALYLCASSLPSGSSYEQYFGPGTRLTVT.

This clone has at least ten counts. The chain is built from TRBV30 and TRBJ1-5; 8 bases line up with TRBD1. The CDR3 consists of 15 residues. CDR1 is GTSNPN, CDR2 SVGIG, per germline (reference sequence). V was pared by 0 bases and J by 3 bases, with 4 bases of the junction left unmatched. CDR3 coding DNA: TGTGCCTGGAGTGTGACAGGGGCCCTCAATCAGCCCCAGCATTTT. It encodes CAWSVTGALNQPQHF.

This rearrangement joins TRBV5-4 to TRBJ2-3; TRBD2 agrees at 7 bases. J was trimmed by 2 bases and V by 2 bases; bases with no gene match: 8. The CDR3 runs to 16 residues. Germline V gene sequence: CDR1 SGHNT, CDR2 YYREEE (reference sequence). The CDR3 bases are TGTGCCAGCAGCTTTGGGTCTAGCGGTTACACAGATACGCAGTATTTT. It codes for CASSFGSSGYTDTQYF.

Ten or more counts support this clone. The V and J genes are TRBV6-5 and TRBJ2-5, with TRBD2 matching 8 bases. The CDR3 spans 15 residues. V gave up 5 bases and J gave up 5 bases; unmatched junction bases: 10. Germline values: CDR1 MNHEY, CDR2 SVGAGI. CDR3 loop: CASSGFSGSHETQYF. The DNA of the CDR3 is TGTGCCAGCAGTGGATTCAGCGGGAGCCACGAGACCCAGTACTTC.

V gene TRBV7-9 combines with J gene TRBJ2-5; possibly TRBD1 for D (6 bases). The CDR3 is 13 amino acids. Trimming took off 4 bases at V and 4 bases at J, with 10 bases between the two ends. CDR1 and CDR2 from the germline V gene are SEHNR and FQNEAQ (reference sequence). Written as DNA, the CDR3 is TGTGCCAGCAGCTCCGCAGGGGTAGAGACCCAGTACTTC. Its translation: CASSSAGVETQYF.

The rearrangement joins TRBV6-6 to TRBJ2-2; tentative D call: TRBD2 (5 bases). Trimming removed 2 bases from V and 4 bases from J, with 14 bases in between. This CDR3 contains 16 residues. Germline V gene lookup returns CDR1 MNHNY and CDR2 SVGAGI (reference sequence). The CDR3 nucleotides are TGTGCCAGCAGTTACCGCCCTTCGGGGAGCACCGGGGAGCTGTTTTTT. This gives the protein CASSYRPSGSTGELFF.

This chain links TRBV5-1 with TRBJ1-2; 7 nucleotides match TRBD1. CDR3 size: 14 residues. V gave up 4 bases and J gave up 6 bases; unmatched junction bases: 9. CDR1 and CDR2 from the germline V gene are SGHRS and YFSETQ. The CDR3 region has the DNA TGCGCCAGCAGCCTAATGACAGGGAACGATGGCTACACCTTC. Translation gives CASSLMTGNDGYTF.

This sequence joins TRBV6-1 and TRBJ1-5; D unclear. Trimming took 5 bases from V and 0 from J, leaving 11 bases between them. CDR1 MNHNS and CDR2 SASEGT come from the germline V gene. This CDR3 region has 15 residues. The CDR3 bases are TGTGCCAGCAGTCTATCGGGGTTTAGCAATCAGCCCCAGCATTTT. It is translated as CASSLSGFSNQPQHF.

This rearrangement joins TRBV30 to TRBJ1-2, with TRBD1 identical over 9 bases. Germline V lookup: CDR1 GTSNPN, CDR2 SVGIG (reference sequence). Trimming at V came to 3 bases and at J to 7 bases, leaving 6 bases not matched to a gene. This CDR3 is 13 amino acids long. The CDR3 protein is CAWRGTGGFGYTF. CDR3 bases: TGTGCCTGGAGGGGAACAGGGGGCTTTGGCTACACCTTC. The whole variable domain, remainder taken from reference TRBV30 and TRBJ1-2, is SQTIHQWPATLVQPVGSPLSLECTVEGTSNPNLYWYRQAAGRGLQLLFYSVGIGQISSEVPQNLSASRPQDRQFILSSKKLLLSDSGFYLCAWRGTGGFGYTFGSGTRLTVV.

This chain's CDR3 is CASSFQDSAGSSYEQYF. The CDR3 DNA reads TGCGCCAGCAGCTTCCAAGACTCAGCCGGATCCTCCTACGAGCAGTACTTC. J is TRBJ2-7 and V is TRBV4-1, with no clear D. Trimming shortened V by 5 bases and J by 0 bases, and 20 bases separated the two germline ends. The CDR3 length is 17 residues. Germline CDR1 is MGHRA and CDR2 is YSYEKL.

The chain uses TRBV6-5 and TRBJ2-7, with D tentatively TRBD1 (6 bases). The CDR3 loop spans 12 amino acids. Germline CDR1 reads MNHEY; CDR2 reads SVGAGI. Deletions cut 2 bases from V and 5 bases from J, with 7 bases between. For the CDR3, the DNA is TGTGCCAGCAGTTACAGGGACAACGAGCAGTACTTC. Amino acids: CASSYRDNEQYF.

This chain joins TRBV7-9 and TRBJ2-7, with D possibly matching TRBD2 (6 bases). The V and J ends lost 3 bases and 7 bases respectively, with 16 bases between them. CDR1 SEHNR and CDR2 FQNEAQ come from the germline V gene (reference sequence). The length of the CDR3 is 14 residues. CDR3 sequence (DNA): TGTGCCAGCAGCTTGGCGGGAACAATGGGGGAGCAGTACTTC. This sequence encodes CASSLAGTMGEQYF.